The 24 T cell receptor beta chains in this list originate from one sample, sequenced in a study of blood T cell repertoires in COVID-19 (TCRdb year 2020). Receptor amplification or capture employed the immunoSEQ multiplex PCR assay. Entries here come from immuneACCESS through TCRdb and include only in-frame sequences with V and J called. Some clones fail to appear in such tables; in the studies checked, an unresolved V gene covers under half of the shortfall, and the cause of the remainder is unknown. This sample lists about 310,000 clones; more than 75% were detected once. The top ten hold 1% of the sample. Sequencing was performed on peripheral blood. Receptors originate from a man between 50 and 59 years old with active or convalescent COVID-19.

The gene calls are TRBV5-4 and TRBJ2-1; D is perhaps TRBD1 (6 bases). Trimming removed 4 bases at V and 4 bases at J, with 12 bases between. The germline CDR1 and CDR2 sequences are SGHNT and YYREEE (reference sequence). The CDR3 contains 14 residues. The CDR3 protein is CASSLQGGYNEQFF. The CDR3 DNA follows: TGTGCCAGCAGCCTTCAAGGGGGTTACAATGAGCAGTTCTTC.

The gene calls are TRBV6-2 or TRBV6-3 and TRBJ2-1; 10 bases fit TRBD1. The CDR3 is made up of 15 amino acids. CDR1 is MNHEY, CDR2 SVGEGT, per germline. Trimming removed 5 bases from V and 7 bases from J; junction bases left unmatched: 8. CDR3 DNA: TGTGCCAGCAGTCTCGGGACAGGGGATTTTAATGAGCAGTTCTTC. The encoded protein is CASSLGTGDFNEQFF.

The chain recombines TRBV2 with TRBJ2-5; tentative D call: TRBD2 (7 bases). Germline CDR1 SNHLY, CDR2 FYNNEI. The CDR3 runs 15 residues. V was clipped by 7 bases and J by 4 bases, with 19 bases between them. The CDR3 reads CASNLGGGDRETQYF. The CDR3 DNA is TGTGCCAGCAACCTAGGGGGGGGAGATAGAGAGACCCAGTACTTC.

The genes are TRBV11-2 and TRBJ1-2; the match to TRBD1 covers 9 bases. The V gene end was trimmed by 1 base and the J gene end by 3 bases; junction bases not matched to a gene: 0. The CDR3 covers 14 residues. Per the germline V gene, CDR1 is SGHAT and CDR2 is FQNNGV. DNA of the CDR3: TGTGCCAGCAGCTTAGGGACAGGGGACTATGGCTACACCTTC. It codes for CASSLGTGDYGYTF.

The V gene is TRBV30, the J gene TRBJ1-1; 7 nucleotides agree with TRBD1. Germline CDR1 and CDR2: GTSNPN and SVGIG (reference sequence). The CDR3 loop spans 13 amino acids. J was trimmed by 8 bases and V by 1 base; bases with no gene match: 7. The CDR3 spells CAWSGGQFQEAFF. The DNA of the CDR3 is TGTGCCTGGAGTGGGGGACAGTTCCAGGAAGCTTTCTTT.

This clone was counted between two and nine times. This chain joins TRBV6-5 and TRBJ1-2; D uncertain. The ends were cut back, 8 bases at V and 6 bases at J, with 13 bases in the middle. This CDR3 is 12 amino acids long. From germline, CDR1 is MNHEY and CDR2 SVGAGI. The CDR3 reads CASSREGNGYTF. The CDR3 bases are TGTGCCAGCTCGAGGGAAGGAAATGGCTACACCTTC.

The rearrangement uses TRBV24-1 and TRBJ1-2; 9 bases agree with TRBD1. The V segment lost 6 bases and the J segment 3 bases; nucleotides outside the gene matches: 10. The V gene's germline CDR1 is KGHDR and CDR2 SFDVKD. This CDR3 region has 16 residues. CDR3 nucleotide sequence: TGTGCCACCAGTTCTCGGTTGACAGGGGGGGACTATGGCTACACCTTC. It codes for CATSSRLTGGDYGYTF.

The CDR3 nucleotides are TGTGCCTGGAGTAACACGAACTATGGCTACACCTTC. The encoded protein is CAWSNTNYGYTF. The chain employs TRBV30 and TRBJ1-2; D remains unclear. Trimming took 2 bases from V and 2 from J, leaving 6 bases between them. CDR3 length equals 12 residues. Germline V gene sequence: CDR1 GTSNPN, CDR2 SVGIG (reference sequence).

The chain employs TRBV6-2 or TRBV6-3 and TRBJ1-2; D call uncertain. CDR1 is MNHEY and CDR2 is SVGEGT in the germline V gene. The CDR3 has 13 amino acids. Trimming removed 5 bases at V and 6 bases at J, with 13 bases between. The CDR3 bases are TGTGCCAGCAGTGGTACTTCGGGAGATGGCTACACCTTC. Encoded protein: CASSGTSGDGYTF.

The chain couples TRBV27 to TRBJ1-1, with D possibly matching TRBD1 (6 bases). CDR3 length equals 16 residues. Per the germline V gene, CDR1 is MNHEY and CDR2 is SMNVEV (reference sequence). V shed 0 bases and J shed 1 base, with 12 bases lying between them. CDR3 region: CASSLSGRGSNTEAFF. CDR3 bases: TGTGCCAGCAGTTTATCGGGGAGGGGGTCGAACACTGAAGCTTTCTTT.

V usage is TRBV7-9 and J usage is TRBJ2-5; possibly TRBD1 for D (6 bases). The CDR3 has 14 amino acids. The V end lost 3 bases, the J end lost 0 bases, and 8 bases lay between the germline ends. Germline CDR1 SEHNR, CDR2 FQNEAQ (reference sequence). The CDR3 DNA reads as TGTGCCAGCAGCTTGCAGGGGTACCAAGAGACCCAGTACTTC. Amino acids: CASSLQGYQETQYF.

This clone occurred once. This chain's CDR3 is CASSLGQGNYGYTF. The CDR3 DNA reads TGTGCCAGCAGCTTAGGACAGGGGAACTATGGCTACACCTTC. The chain is built from TRBV13 and TRBJ1-2; 7 bases agree with TRBD1. The length of the CDR3 is 14 residues. The junction had 0 bases not matched to a gene; V was cut back by 0 bases and J by 2 bases. The germline V gene has CDR1 PRHDT and CDR2 FYEKMQ (reference sequence).

The chain employs TRBV28 and TRBJ1-1, with a possible D match to TRBD1 (6 bases). The V end was cut by 3 bases, the J end by 8 bases, with 13 bases between. From germline, CDR1 is MDHEN and CDR2 SYDVKM. The CDR3 loop spans 13 amino acids. The CDR3 is CASSLLQGHEAFF. CDR3 nucleotides: TGTGCCAGCAGTTTGCTACAGGGACACGAAGCTTTCTTT.

This clone was observed a handful of times. V gene TRBV19 combines with J gene TRBJ2-5, with 8 bases fitting TRBD2. The V gene end was trimmed by 10 bases and the J gene end by 3 bases; junction bases not matched to a gene: 13. The CDR3 spans 15 residues. Germline values: CDR1 LNHDA, CDR2 SQIVND (reference sequence). CDR3 protein: CATASVGAGEETQYF. The CDR3 region has the DNA TGTGCCACCGCGTCCGTAGGAGCGGGAGAAGAGACCCAGTACTTC. The whole variable domain, remainder taken from reference TRBV19 and TRBJ2-5, is DGGITQSPKYLFRKEGQNVTLSCEQNLNHDAMYWYRQDPGQGLRLIYYSQIVNDFQKGDIAEGYSVSREKKESFPLTVTSAQKNPTAFYLCATASVGAGEETQYFGPGTRLLVL.

CDR3 in amino acids: CASSKSKAADRAAIYEQYF. For the CDR3, the DNA is TGTGCCAGCAGCAAATCTAAGGCGGCAGACAGGGCCGCGATCTACGAGCAGTACTTC. The rearrangement links TRBV21-1 to TRBJ2-7; TRBD1, the D gene given by the table, was not confirmed from the DNA. TRBV21-1 is listed as a pseudogene. The CDR3 sequence is 19 residues long.

This rearrangement joins TRBV11-2 to TRBJ2-7; 10 bases fit TRBD2. The CDR3 is 14 residues long. From germline, CDR1 is SGHAT and CDR2 FQNNGV. Trimming cost V 4 bases and J 4 bases; bases outside gene matches: 4. As DNA, the CDR3 is TGTGCCAGCAGCTCAATAGCGGGGGGATACGAGCAGTACTTC. Its protein is CASSSIAGGYEQYF. The full variable domain, its missing parts supplied by reference TRBV11-2 and TRBJ2-7, is EAGVAQSPRYKIIEKRQSVAFWCNPISGHATLYWYQQILGQGPKLLIQFQNNGVVDDSQLPKDRFSAERLKGVDSTLKIQPAKLEDSAVYLCASSSIAGGYEQYFGPGTRLTVT.

J is TRBJ2-2 and V is TRBV4-2; 9 bases fit TRBD2. CDR3 length equals 17 residues. CDR1 is LGHNA and CDR2 is YNFKEQ in the germline V gene. Trimming at V came to 5 bases and at J to 0 bases, leaving 7 bases not matched to a gene. CDR3 amino acids: CASSSLAGRSNTGELFF. CDR3 in DNA: TGTGCCAGCAGCTCCCTAGCGGGGCGATCGAACACCGGGGAGCTGTTTTTT.

The genes are TRBV7-9 and TRBJ1-2, with 8 bases identical to TRBD1. CDR3 length: 14 amino acids. The ends lost 7 bases at V and 3 bases at J; junction bases unmatched: 7. Germline loops: CDR1 SEHNR, CDR2 FQNEAQ (reference sequence). CDR3 in amino acids: CASTPADRDYGYTF. For the CDR3, the DNA is TGTGCCAGCACCCCAGCGGACAGGGACTATGGCTACACCTTC.

This chain connects TRBV10-1 to TRBJ1-6; TRBD1 matches at 7 bases. The J segment lost 7 bases and the V segment lost 5 bases, leaving 5 bases of the junction unmatched. CDR1 is WNHNN and CDR2 is SYGVQD in the germline V gene (reference sequence). The CDR3 is 14 residues long. The CDR3 nucleotides are TGCGCCAGCAGTACCGGGACAGCAAATTCACCCCTCCACTTT. Protein sequence: CASSTGTANSPLHF.

The chain joins TRBV30 to TRBJ2-1; the D gene is possibly TRBD2 (6 bases). Germline V gene lookup returns CDR1 GTSNPN and CDR2 SVGIG (reference sequence). Trimming took 0 bases from V and 0 from J, leaving 24 bases between them. The CDR3 loop spans 20 amino acids. The CDR3 nucleotides are TGTGCCTGGAGTGTCACTAGCTTTAAGTTGAGTTGGAGCTCCTACAATGAGCAGTTCTTC. Its translation: CAWSVTSFKLSWSSYNEQFF.

A word on this clone: Other nucleotide sequences from this sample produce the same CDR3. The V call is TRBV6-5, the J call TRBJ1-2; D is unresolved. Between the trimmed V and J ends, which lost 4 bases and 4 bases, there was a span of 7 bases. The CDR3 length is 12 residues. Per the germline V gene, CDR1 is MNHEY and CDR2 is SVGAGI. CDR3 DNA: TGTGCCAGCAGTTTTGAGGGCTATGGCTACACCTTC. Amino acids: CASSFEGYGYTF.

The chain couples TRBV12-3 or TRBV12-4 to TRBJ2-1; a possible D gene is TRBD1 (5 bases). V was pared by 5 bases and J by 10 bases, with 9 bases between. The CDR3 is 11 residues long. The CDR3 DNA reads as TGTGCCAGCAGTCCAGACAGAGAGCAGTTCTTC. Translation: CASSPDREQFF.

With regard to this clone: This sample also contains other DNA sequences that code for the same CDR3. V usage is TRBV7-8 and J usage is TRBJ1-5, with 9 bases matching TRBD1. The CDR3 is made up of 14 amino acids. J gave up 4 bases and V 5 bases, and 3 bases lay outside the gene matches. Looked up from germline, CDR1 is SGHVS and CDR2 is FQNEAQ. The CDR3 spells CASSLGQGNQPQHF. The DNA for the CDR3 is TGTGCCAGCAGCCTCGGACAGGGGAATCAGCCCCAGCATTTT.

The chain is built from TRBV3-1 (or the pseudogene TRBV3-2) and TRBJ1-1, with no clear D. This CDR3 comprises 11 residues. V was pared by 3 bases and J by 8 bases, with 7 bases between. Germline loops: CDR1 LGHDT, CDR2 YNNKEL (reference sequence). The DNA of the CDR3 is TGTGCCAGCAGCCAGACTTCGGAAGCTTTCTTT. Protein product: CASSQTSEAFF.